These 13 T cell receptor beta chains were all obtained from the same sample, sequenced in a study of T cells in localized non-small cell lung cancer. Assay: immunoSEQ multiplex PCR; the TCRdb copy retains only in-frame clones and omits some. The table has tens of thousands of clones, roughly 92% seen once. This material consisted of peripheral blood, taken before any cancer treatment. The receptors here all came from a man aged 40 to 69 with stage I lung adenocarcinoma.

The rearrangement uses TRBV5-6 and TRBJ2-1; 8 positions agree with TRBD1. Germline V CDR1 and CDR2: SGHDT, YYEEEE. The CDR3 runs 16 residues. Losses at the gene ends were 2 bases for V and 3 bases for J; bases not matched to a gene: 7. The CDR3 DNA is TGTGCCAGCAGCTTTCGTCCCGGGACAGGCTACAATGAGCAGTTCTTC. Its protein product is CASSFRPGTGYNEQFF.

This rearrangement joins TRBV6-4 to TRBJ2-3, with 8 bases identical to TRBD1. This CDR3 comprises 15 residues. Losses at the gene ends were 6 bases for V and 4 bases for J; bases not matched to a gene: 9. Germline V lookup: CDR1 MRHNA, CDR2 SNTAGT. CDR3 region: CASSPGQVGADTQYF. The DNA of the CDR3 is TGTGCCAGCAGCCCGGGACAGGTGGGCGCAGATACGCAGTATTTT.

J is TRBJ2-7 and V is TRBV29-1; D is possibly TRBD1 (6 bases). Germline values: CDR1 SQVTM, CDR2 ANQGSEA. Trimming shortened V by 3 bases and J by 6 bases, and 12 bases separated the two germline ends. The CDR3 totals 12 residues. CDR3 in amino acids: CSVDTGSREQYF. CDR3 nucleotides: TGCAGCGTTGACACAGGGAGCCGCGAGCAGTACTTC.

The V gene is TRBV6-1, the J gene TRBJ2-5, with 7 bases that match TRBD1. This CDR3 has 16 amino acids. Germline CDR1 is MNHNS and CDR2 is SASEGT. V dropped 1 base and J dropped 4; count of bases not matched to a gene: 9. DNA for the CDR3: TGTGCCAGCAGTGAAGGGCAGGGGGTTTGGGTAGAGACCCAGTACTTC. Amino acid sequence: CASSEGQGVWVETQYF.

The chain couples TRBV27 to TRBJ2-7, with 7 positions matching TRBD2. CDR1 is MNHEY and CDR2 is SMNVEV in the germline V gene (reference sequence). V gave up 2 bases and J gave up 0 bases; unmatched junction bases: 4. This CDR3 region has 15 residues. The CDR3, as DNA: TGTGCCAGCAGTTTAGGACTAGGAACCTCCTACGAGCAGTACTTC. Translation: CASSLGLGTSYEQYF.

The chain is built from TRBV5-1 and TRBJ2-1, with 10 bases that match TRBD1. The CDR3 loop spans 15 amino acids. J gave up 2 bases and V 4 bases, and 3 bases lay outside the gene matches. Germline V gene lookup returns CDR1 SGHRS and CDR2 YFSETQ. CDR3 sequence (DNA): TGCGCCAGCAGCGGGACAGGGGAACCCTACAATGAGCAGTTCTTC. This translates into CASSGTGEPYNEQFF.

The chain couples TRBV19 to TRBJ2-1, with 8 positions matching TRBD2. Per the germline V gene, CDR1 is LNHDA and CDR2 is SQIVND (reference sequence). The CDR3 length is 14 residues. V was pared by 2 bases and J by 7 bases, with 4 bases of the junction left unmatched. CDR3 sequence (DNA): TGTGCCAGTAGTATATGGGGCGGGAGGAATGAGCAGTTCTTC. Translation gives CASSIWGGRNEQFF.

The CDR3, as DNA: TGTGCCAGCAGCCCAGGGACAGGGAATGAAAAACTGTTTTTT. This encodes CASSPGTGNEKLFF. V is TRBV9 and J is TRBJ1-4, with 9 bases that match TRBD1. V lost 4 bases to trimming and J lost 5 bases; unmatched junction nucleotides: 3. This CDR3 is built from 14 residues. Germline lookup yields CDR1 SGDLS and CDR2 YYNGEE. Complete variable domain (other parts from reference TRBV9 and TRBJ1-4): DSGVTQTPKHLITATGQRVTLRCSPRSGDLSVYWYQQSLDQGLQFLIQYYNGEERAKGNILERFSAQQFPDLHSELNLSSLELGDSALYFCASSPGTGNEKLFFGSGTQLSVL.

The J gene is TRBJ1-4, the V gene TRBV7-2; a possible D gene is TRBD1 (6 bases). The CDR3 consists of 13 residues. Germline lookup yields CDR1 SGHTA and CDR2 FQGNSA. Trimming removed 5 bases from V and 5 bases from J, with 9 bases in between. The DNA of the CDR3 is TGTGCCAGCAGCCGACAGGAAAATGAAAAACTGTTTTTT. This translates into CASSRQENEKLFF.

This sequence joins TRBV5-4 and TRBJ2-1, with 7 bases matching TRBD2. Germline CDR1 reads SGHNT; CDR2 reads YYREEE (reference sequence). There are 12 residues in the CDR3. J was trimmed by 9 bases and V by 4 bases; bases with no gene match: 4. CDR3 in amino acids: CASSGGGSEQFF. In nucleotides, the CDR3 is TGTGCCAGCAGCGGCGGGGGATCTGAGCAGTTCTTC.

The V gene is TRBV10-2, the J gene TRBJ2-5; D gene uncertain. CDR1 WSHSY and CDR2 SAAADI come from the germline V gene. V dropped 4 bases and J dropped 2 bases, with 5 bases sitting between them. This CDR3 region has 12 residues. The CDR3 coding sequence is TGCGCCAGCAGTGCCGGGCAAGAGACCCAGTACTTC. Encoded protein: CASSAGQETQYF.

The rearrangement joins TRBV27 to TRBJ2-7; D is possibly TRBD1 or TRBD2 (5 bases each). V dropped 0 bases and J dropped 2 bases, with 8 bases sitting between them. The germline V gene encodes CDR1 MNHEY and CDR2 SMNVEV (reference sequence). This CDR3 spans 14 amino acids. The CDR3 DNA sequence: TGTGCCAGCAGTTTATCGGGGGTTCCCTACGAGCAGTACTTC. Amino acid sequence: CASSLSGVPYEQYF.

The gene calls are TRBV19 and TRBJ1-2; D perhaps matches TRBD1 (5 bases). The germline CDR1 and CDR2 sequences are LNHDA and SQIVND (reference sequence). The germline V and J ends were trimmed by 5 bases and 2 bases, with 21 bases remaining between them. This CDR3 is built from 17 residues. CDR3 in amino acids: CASSVRDDLPLNYGYTF. CDR3 nucleotide sequence: TGTGCCAGTAGTGTCCGGGACGACCTCCCTCTCAACTATGGCTACACCTTC.